Listed below are T cell receptor beta chains from one sample, sequenced in a study of blood T cell repertoires in COVID-19. TCRdb keeps only in-frame clones here, not all; method: immunoSEQ multiplex PCR. Here the sample spans 90,000 to 110,000 clones, more than 80% being singletons. Material for sequencing was peripheral blood. The receptor set was obtained from a human donor in a cohort sampled during active COVID-19. Each CDR3 is given without its conserved first and last residue.

ASRASGSSYEQY TRBJ2-7 TRBV6-5
AMSEQGANTRDTQY TRBJ2-3 TRBV10-3
ASSAIGTGGAGEQY TRBJ2-7 TRBV19
ASSLWGLAGRVTGELF TRBJ2-2 TRBV4-2
ASSFVGDYGYT TRBJ1-2 TRBV27
ASNRLGLAGNNEQF TRBJ2-1 TRBV9
ASSYRDRVGTDTQY TRBJ2-3 TRBV6-5
ASSPDRERGYT TRBJ1-2 TRBV18
SVARQGARNEQF TRBJ2-1 TRBV29-1
ASSPGTGLSGNTIY TRBJ1-3 TRBV7-2
ASSPGHLTDTQY TRBJ2-3 TRBV9
ASSLSGQGGFWGYT TRBJ1-2 TRBV5-1
ASSLGWGADLSYEQY TRBJ2-7 TRBV5-1
ASSSDSGMYQPQH TRBJ1-5 TRBV28
ASSFTGTESRYGYT TRBJ1-2 TRBV28
ASSIGRAIGELF TRBJ2-2 TRBV19
ASSGDRLSGVDEQF TRBJ2-1 TRBV9
ASSIGGQGRGEQY TRBJ2-7 TRBV19
ASSPPTGGRGFGYGYT TRBJ1-2 TRBV18
ASSTRTGSSNYGYT TRBJ1-2 TRBV27
ASSLGTGGQTYEQY TRBJ2-7 TRBV7-9
ASRNGGQGHQPQH TRBJ1-5 TRBV27
ASSLDRGWTGELF TRBJ2-2 TRBV7-9
ASSLRGTGVTHTQY TRBJ2-5 TRBV7-2
ASSETRGMRAEAF TRBJ1-1 TRBV2
ASSEVMPQGATEAF TRBJ1-1 TRBV2
AISELPGVRVTDTQY TRBJ2-3 TRBV10-3
ASSRVLGQNTEAF TRBJ1-1 TRBV18
ASRYDRGPTEAF TRBJ1-1 TRBV6-5
ASSFSPRNTEAF TRBJ1-1 TRBV28
ASSQVSGAVPLIHNEQF TRBJ2-1 TRBV3-1/TRBV3-2
ASSPILQGNTEAF TRBJ1-1 TRBV18
ASSDGASGSTDTQY TRBJ2-3 TRBV6-4
SVEDPGNGYT TRBJ1-2 TRBV29-1
ASSLGGVSSYNEQF TRBJ2-1 TRBV27
ASSLFSAVSYEQY TRBJ2-7 TRBV7-8
ASSSGQGLYYGYT TRBJ1-2 TRBV7-6
ASSHNRDRSYEKLF TRBJ1-4 TRBV3-1/TRBV3-2
ASSQDGPGGSYGYT TRBJ1-2 TRBV4-1
ASRGDTDNSPLH TRBJ1-6 TRBV6-5
ASSLAGGFMNTEAF TRBJ1-1 TRBV7-8
ASSYSGGGASDTQY TRBJ2-3 TRBV6-2/TRBV6-3
ASSSTSGNNEQF TRBJ2-1 TRBV27
ASSWGQGRDEQF TRBJ2-1 TRBV5-1
ASSLLGGTGGQTQY TRBJ2-5 TRBV3-1/TRBV3-2
ASSYSLGRQWGLNTEAF TRBJ1-1 TRBV6-2/TRBV6-3
ASSLGPRDYGYT TRBJ1-2 TRBV11-3
ASSFARPPGRYNEKLF TRBJ1-4 TRBV7-9
ASSQEVGAGAF TRBJ1-1 TRBV3-1/TRBV3-2
ASSYSGGQGYEQY TRBJ2-7 TRBV6-2/TRBV6-3
ASSLGWTGGSTEAF TRBJ1-1 TRBV7-2
ASSPRDTQY TRBJ2-3 TRBV28
ASSKRGEQTGAYEQY TRBJ2-7 TRBV21-1